This T cell receptor beta chain was sequenced during a study of blood T cell repertoires in COVID-19. How the authors handled the data: Counts of nucleated cells, estimated from reference gene primer amplification, were obtained. Method: immunoSEQ multiplex PCR; TCRdb's copy keeps in-frame clones and lacks some. V, J and clone size are those of that table, while D and trimming were read from the DNA. The sample shows about 28,000 clones, roughly 76% of them seen only once. The trim removed 5 bases at V and 6 bases at J, leaving 8 bases unmatched. The germline V gene encodes CDR1 SGHTA and CDR2 FQGNSA. The CDR3 sequence is 15 residues long.

The chain couples TRBV7-2 to TRBJ2-2; 8 bases align to TRBD1. The sequencing sample was made of peripheral blood. The source is a man aged 70 or older with acute or convalescent COVID-19. CDR3 DNA: TGTGCCAGCAGCCCGCACCAGGGGGCGGCCGGGGAGCTGTTTTTT. Translated: CASSPHQGAAGELFF.